The rows below give T cell receptor beta chains drawn from one sample of a study of CD8 T cells in Susac syndrome. TCRdb re-analysed the immunoSEQ multiplex PCR reads in MiXCR, keeping a single row per CDR3 protein. The sample holds 150,000 to 200,000 distinct CDR3 sequences, approximately 96% seen once. The sequenced sample was CD4+ T cells from PBMCs. These receptors were obtained from a human donor with Susac syndrome. The CDR3 runs from the conserved cysteine through the conserved F or W. A D gene is named only where the DNA matches it firmly. The size of a clone is reported for some rows only, either as once, few or many, or as a class for expanded clones.

v_gene: TRBV5-1
d_gene: NA
abundance: NA
len: 15
j_gene: TRBJ2-7
CDR3aa: CASSQQITGGEEQYF
CDR3nt: TGCGCCAGCAGCCAGCAAATTACAGGGGGGGAAGAGCAGTACTTC

v_gene: TRBV19
d_gene: NA
abundance: NA
len: 15
j_gene: TRBJ2-2
CDR3aa: CASTGLRGVTGELFF
CDR3nt: TGTGCCAGTACAGGGTTACGCGGGGTTACCGGGGAGCTGTTTTTT

v_gene: TRBV20-1
d_gene: NA
abundance: NA
len: 16
j_gene: TRBJ1-2
CDR3aa: CSARGPQSWGLSGYTF
CDR3nt: TGCAGTGCTAGAGGACCTCAGTCGTGGGGGCTCAGTGGCTACACCTTC

v_gene: TRBV4-1
d_gene: NA
abundance: NA
len: 17
j_gene: TRBJ1-6
CDR3aa: CASSQESASSYNSPLHF
CDR3nt: TGCGCCAGCAGCCAAGAATCGGCGAGCTCCTATAATTCACCCCTCCACTTT

v_gene: TRBV2
d_gene: NA
abundance: NA
len: 16
j_gene: TRBJ1-2
CDR3aa: CASSGGTRPGGYGYTF
CDR3nt: TGTGCCAGCAGCGGGGGTACGAGGCCAGGAGGCTATGGCTACACCTTC

v_gene: TRBV7-2
d_gene: NA
abundance: NA
len: 14
j_gene: TRBJ2-7
CDR3aa: CASSSQTGDYEQYF
CDR3nt: TGTGCCAGCAGCTCACAGACAGGCGACTACGAGCAGTACTTC

v_gene: TRBV19
d_gene: NA
abundance: NA
len: 14
j_gene: TRBJ1-5
CDR3aa: CASTGQRALGSQHF
CDR3nt: TGTGCCAGTACCGGACAGAGGGCCTTAGGGTCCCAGCATTTT

v_gene: TRBV20-1
d_gene: NA
abundance: NA
len: 13
j_gene: TRBJ2-1
CDR3aa: CSEGHLFGDEQFF
CDR3nt: TGCAGTGAAGGCCACTTGTTTGGTGATGAGCAGTTCTTC

v_gene: TRBV4-3
d_gene: TRBD2
abundance: NA
len: 18
j_gene: TRBJ2-3
CDR3aa: CAISPGRLAATSTDTQYF
CDR3nt: TGCGCCATTTCGCCTGGCCGACTAGCGGCAACTAGCACAGATACGCAGTATTTT

v_gene: TRBV6-6
d_gene: TRBD2
abundance: NA
len: 16
j_gene: TRBJ2-5
CDR3aa: CASSYSLSGAGETQYF
CDR3nt: TGTGCCAGCAGTTACTCGCTGAGCGGGGCGGGGGAGACCCAGTACTTC

v_gene: TRBV30
d_gene: NA
abundance: NA
len: 13
j_gene: TRBJ2-4
CDR3aa: CAWKIGGKNIQYF
CDR3nt: TGTGCCTGGAAAATAGGGGGGAAAAACATTCAGTACTTC

v_gene: TRBV7-2
d_gene: TRBD2
abundance: NA
len: 13
j_gene: TRBJ2-5
CDR3aa: CASSFAGVETQYF
CDR3nt: TGTGCCAGCAGCTTCGCGGGGGTGGAGACCCAGTACTTC

v_gene: TRBV30
d_gene: TRBD1
abundance: NA
len: 15
j_gene: TRBJ2-7
CDR3aa: CAWSSDRGHLYEQYF
CDR3nt: TGTGCCTGGAGTTCGGACAGGGGGCACCTCTACGAGCAGTACTTC

v_gene: TRBV12-3/TRBV12-4
d_gene: NA
abundance: NA
len: 12
j_gene: TRBJ1-2
CDR3aa: CASSLGPGGYTF
CDR3nt: TGTGCCAGCAGTTTAGGACCGGGTGGCTACACCTTC

v_gene: TRBV7-9
d_gene: TRBD1
abundance: NA
len: 14
j_gene: TRBJ1-2
CDR3aa: CASSLGGTVDGYTF
CDR3nt: TGTGCCAGCAGCTTAGGCGGGACAGTAGATGGCTACACCTTC

v_gene: TRBV30
d_gene: TRBD2
abundance: NA
len: 16
j_gene: TRBJ2-5
CDR3aa: CAWSVLTSGYQETQYF
CDR3nt: TGTGCCTGGAGTGTTTTAACTAGCGGGTACCAAGAGACCCAGTACTTC

v_gene: TRBV7-2
d_gene: NA
abundance: NA
len: 14
j_gene: TRBJ1-5
CDR3aa: CASSLRDGNQPQHF
CDR3nt: TGTGCCAGCAGCTTGCGAGATGGCAATCAGCCCCAGCATTTT

v_gene: TRBV5-1
d_gene: NA
abundance: NA
len: 14
j_gene: TRBJ1-5
CDR3aa: CASSLMQGSQPQHF
CDR3nt: TGCGCCAGCAGCTTGATGCAGGGGTCTCAGCCCCAGCATTTT

v_gene: TRBV7-9
d_gene: NA
abundance: NA
len: 14
j_gene: TRBJ1-6
CDR3aa: CASSRDIVNSPLHF
CDR3nt: TGTGCCAGCAGCCGGGACATAGTTAATTCACCCCTCCACTTT

v_gene: TRBV4-1
d_gene: TRBD1
abundance: once
len: 15
j_gene: TRBJ2-1
CDR3aa: CASSALGTGPNEQFF
CDR3nt: TGCGCCAGCAGCGCCTTGGGGACAGGGCCGAATGAGCAGTTCTTC

v_gene: TRBV11-2
d_gene: NA
abundance: NA
len: 13
j_gene: TRBJ1-1
CDR3aa: CASSQQGSAEAFF
CDR3nt: TGTGCCAGCAGCCAACAGGGTAGTGCTGAAGCTTTCTTT

v_gene: TRBV11-2
d_gene: NA
abundance: NA
len: 15
j_gene: TRBJ1-1
CDR3aa: CASSLLVSLNTEAFF
CDR3nt: TGTGCCAGCAGCTTACTCGTCAGCCTGAACACTGAAGCTTTCTTT

v_gene: TRBV30
d_gene: NA
abundance: NA
len: 16
j_gene: TRBJ1-5
CDR3aa: CAWSAPRGVKDQPQHF
CDR3nt: TGTGCCTGGAGTGCCCCACGGGGAGTAAAGGATCAGCCCCAGCATTTT

v_gene: TRBV5-4
d_gene: TRBD1
abundance: NA
len: 16
j_gene: TRBJ2-2
CDR3aa: CASSTDRGSNTGELFF
CDR3nt: TGTGCCAGCAGCACAGACAGGGGGTCGAACACCGGGGAGCTGTTTTTT

v_gene: TRBV29-1
d_gene: NA
abundance: NA
len: 13
j_gene: TRBJ2-2
CDR3aa: CSVAHSGAGELFF
CDR3nt: TGCAGCGTTGCACATTCTGGGGCCGGGGAGCTGTTTTTT

v_gene: TRBV3-1
d_gene: NA
abundance: NA
len: 14
j_gene: TRBJ1-5
CDR3aa: CASSQDPAYQPQHF
CDR3nt: TGTGCCAGCAGCCAAGATCCGGCATATCAGCCCCAGCATTTT

v_gene: TRBV7-3
d_gene: TRBD2
abundance: NA
len: 16
j_gene: TRBJ2-7
CDR3aa: CASSSGLAGVSYEQYF
CDR3nt: TGTGCCAGCAGCTCCGGACTAGCGGGGGTCTCCTACGAGCAGTACTTC

v_gene: TRBV9
d_gene: NA
abundance: NA
len: 16
j_gene: TRBJ2-5
CDR3aa: CASSVELGQTLETQYF
CDR3nt: TGTGCCAGCAGCGTAGAACTAGGACAAACGCTGGAGACCCAGTACTTC

v_gene: TRBV7-9
d_gene: NA
abundance: once
len: 14
j_gene: TRBJ2-5
CDR3aa: CASSLRLTQETQYF
CDR3nt: TGTGCCAGCAGCCTACGGTTAACTCAAGAGACCCAGTACTTC

v_gene: TRBV25-1
d_gene: NA
abundance: NA
len: 11
j_gene: TRBJ2-7
CDR3aa: CASTNRVEQYF
CDR3nt: TGTGCCAGCACCAACAGGGTTGAGCAGTACTTC

v_gene: TRBV20-1
d_gene: NA
abundance: NA
len: 13
j_gene: TRBJ2-5
CDR3aa: CSAVSGGQETQYF
CDR3nt: TGCAGTGCTGTTAGCGGCGGCCAAGAGACCCAGTACTTC

v_gene: TRBV12-3/TRBV12-4
d_gene: TRBD2
abundance: NA
len: 14
j_gene: TRBJ2-7
CDR3aa: CASSAIRAAGERYF
CDR3nt: TGTGCCAGCAGTGCCATTCGAGCCGCGGGGGAACGGTACTTC

v_gene: TRBV20-1
d_gene: NA
abundance: NA
len: 15
j_gene: TRBJ2-5
CDR3aa: CSARVPFGRQETQYF
CDR3nt: TGCAGTGCTAGAGTGCCTTTCGGGCGACAAGAGACCCAGTACTTC

v_gene: TRBV3-1
d_gene: TRBD1
abundance: NA
len: 14
j_gene: TRBJ1-1
CDR3aa: CASSALPGQGRGFF
CDR3nt: TGTGCCAGCAGCGCGCTGCCGGGACAGGGTAGAGGTTTCTTT

v_gene: TRBV13
d_gene: TRBD2
abundance: NA
len: 15
j_gene: TRBJ2-1
CDR3aa: CASSFRSGGIYEQFF
CDR3nt: TGTGCCAGCAGCTTTCGAAGCGGGGGTATCTATGAGCAGTTCTTC

v_gene: TRBV25-1
d_gene: NA
abundance: NA
len: 14
j_gene: TRBJ2-3
CDR3aa: CASSGDLGSDTQYF
CDR3nt: TGTGCCAGCAGTGGGGACTTGGGGTCAGATACGCAGTATTTT

v_gene: TRBV30
d_gene: NA
abundance: NA
len: 11
j_gene: TRBJ1-2
CDR3aa: CAWSVGVGYTF
CDR3nt: TGTGCCTGGAGTGTCGGGGTTGGCTACACCTTC

v_gene: TRBV28
d_gene: NA
abundance: NA
len: 16
j_gene: TRBJ2-3
CDR3aa: CASSLFRLAGPDTQYF
CDR3nt: TGTGCCAGCAGTTTATTCCGACTCGCGGGGCCAGATACGCAGTATTTT

v_gene: TRBV4-1
d_gene: NA
abundance: NA
len: 14
j_gene: TRBJ2-1
CDR3aa: CASRDDRGANEQFF
CDR3nt: TGCGCCAGCAGGGATGACCGGGGCGCCAATGAGCAGTTCTTC

v_gene: TRBV18
d_gene: TRBD1
abundance: NA
len: 15
j_gene: TRBJ1-5
CDR3aa: CASSPGTDLNQPQHF
CDR3nt: TGTGCCAGCTCACCCGGGACAGACCTTAATCAGCCCCAGCATTTT

v_gene: TRBV9
d_gene: TRBD1
abundance: NA
len: 15
j_gene: TRBJ2-7
CDR3aa: CASSVAGDRGYEQYF
CDR3nt: TGTGCCAGCAGCGTAGCGGGGGACAGGGGTTACGAGCAGTACTTC

v_gene: TRBV28
d_gene: TRBD1
abundance: NA
len: 20
j_gene: TRBJ2-7
CDR3aa: CASSLWRDRARERIYYEQYF
CDR3nt: TGTGCCAGCAGTTTATGGAGGGACAGGGCCAGAGAAAGGATATACTACGAGCAGTACTTC

v_gene: TRBV12-3/TRBV12-4
d_gene: TRBD1
abundance: NA
len: 14
j_gene: TRBJ2-7
CDR3aa: CASSLRQGPYEQYF
CDR3nt: TGTGCCAGCAGTTTACGACAGGGTCCCTACGAGCAGTACTTC

v_gene: TRBV4-2
d_gene: NA
abundance: NA
len: 15
j_gene: TRBJ2-7
CDR3aa: CASSQDLGLNYEQYF
CDR3nt: TGTGCCAGCAGCCAAGATTTGGGCCTAAACTACGAGCAGTACTTC

v_gene: TRBV12-3/TRBV12-4
d_gene: TRBD1
abundance: NA
len: 14
j_gene: TRBJ2-2
CDR3aa: CASEGQGGTGELFF
CDR3nt: TGTGCCAGCGAGGGACAGGGGGGCACCGGGGAGCTGTTTTTT

v_gene: TRBV24-1
d_gene: NA
abundance: NA
len: 15
j_gene: TRBJ2-5
CDR3aa: CATSPGGAGKETQYF
CDR3nt: TGTGCCACCAGTCCAGGGGGGGCCGGTAAAGAGACCCAGTACTTC

v_gene: TRBV24-1
d_gene: TRBD2
abundance: NA
len: 18
j_gene: TRBJ2-3
CDR3aa: CATSDSRSAGGNTDTQYF
CDR3nt: TGTGCCACCAGTGATTCCCGTAGCGCGGGGGGCAACACAGATACGCAGTATTTT

v_gene: TRBV3-1
d_gene: NA
abundance: NA
len: 14
j_gene: TRBJ2-7
CDR3aa: CASSQAFDPLEQYF
CDR3nt: TGTGCCAGCAGCCAAGCATTCGACCCGCTGGAGCAGTACTTC

v_gene: TRBV7-7
d_gene: NA
abundance: NA
len: 15
j_gene: TRBJ2-1
CDR3aa: CASSLETVSYNEQFF
CDR3nt: TGTGCTAGCAGCTTAGAAACAGTTTCCTACAATGAGCAGTTCTTC

v_gene: TRBV7-7
d_gene: NA
abundance: NA
len: 13
j_gene: TRBJ2-1
CDR3aa: CASSPISYNEQFF
CDR3nt: TGTGCTAGCAGCCCTATCTCCTACAATGAGCAGTTCTTC

v_gene: TRBV30
d_gene: NA
abundance: NA
len: 10
j_gene: TRBJ2-7
CDR3aa: CAWSVQEQYF
CDR3nt: TGTGCCTGGAGTGTTCAGGAGCAGTACTTC

v_gene: TRBV18
d_gene: NA
abundance: NA
len: 15
j_gene: TRBJ2-1
CDR3aa: CASSPGAASYNEQFF
CDR3nt: TGTGCCAGCTCACCAGGGGCGGCCTCCTACAATGAGCAGTTCTTC

v_gene: TRBV13
d_gene: NA
abundance: NA
len: 16
j_gene: TRBJ1-1
CDR3aa: CASSSPRGGVNTEAFF
CDR3nt: TGTGCCAGCAGCTCCCCTCGGGGAGGGGTGAACACTGAAGCTTTCTTT